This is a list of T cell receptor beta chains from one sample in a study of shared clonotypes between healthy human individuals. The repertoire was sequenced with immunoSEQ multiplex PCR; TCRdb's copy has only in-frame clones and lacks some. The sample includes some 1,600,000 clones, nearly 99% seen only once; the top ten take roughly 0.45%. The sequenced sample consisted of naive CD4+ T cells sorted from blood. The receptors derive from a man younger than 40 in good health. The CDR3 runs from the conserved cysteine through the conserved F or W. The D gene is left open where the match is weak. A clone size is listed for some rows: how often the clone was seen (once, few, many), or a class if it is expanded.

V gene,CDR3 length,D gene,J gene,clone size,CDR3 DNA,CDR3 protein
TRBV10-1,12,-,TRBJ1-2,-,TGCGCCAGCAGTGACCGAGACTATGGCTACACCTTC,CASSDRDYGYTF
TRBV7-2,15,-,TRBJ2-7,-,TGTGCCAGCAGCTTCCTTGGGCAGGATGCCTACGAGCAGTACTTC,CASSFLGQDAYEQYF
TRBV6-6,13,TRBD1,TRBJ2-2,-,TGTGCCCTGGGACAGCCGAACACCGGGGAGCTGTTTTTT,CALGQPNTGELFF
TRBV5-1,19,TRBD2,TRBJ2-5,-,TGCGCCAGTAGCTTGGATTTGGGCGGGAGGTTCGTCAGGCAAGAGACCCAGTACTTC,CASSLDLGGRFVRQETQYF
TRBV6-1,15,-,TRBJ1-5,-,TGTGCCAGCAGTGAAATTTGGCCCCGCAATCAGCCCCAGCATTTT,CASSEIWPRNQPQHF
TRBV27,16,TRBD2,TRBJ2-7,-,TGTGCCAGCAGTAAGACACTAGCGGGAGTGGAGTACGAGCAGTACTTC,CASSKTLAGVEYEQYF
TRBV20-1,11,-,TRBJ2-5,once,TGCAGTCTCTTTGGAGAAGAGACCCAGTACTTC,CSLFGEETQYF
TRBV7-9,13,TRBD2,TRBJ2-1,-,TGTGCCAGCAGCTTCACTAGCGACAATGAGCAGTTCTTC,CASSFTSDNEQFF
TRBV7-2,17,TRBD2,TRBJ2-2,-,TGTGCCAGCAGCATGAGACTAGCGGGAGGAGTCACCGGGGAGCTGTTTTTT,CASSMRLAGGVTGELFF
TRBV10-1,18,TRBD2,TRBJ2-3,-,TGCGCCAGCAGTGAGTCGACAACTAGCGGGAGGATAACAGATACGCAGTATTTT,CASSESTTSGRITDTQYF
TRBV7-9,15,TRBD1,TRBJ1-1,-,TGTGCCAGCAGCTTAGCGGACAGGGGCGGCACTGAAGCTTTCTTT,CASSLADRGGTEAFF
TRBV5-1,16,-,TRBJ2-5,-,TGCGCCAGCAGCTTGGCGGGCGGCGGATACGGAGAGACCCAGTACTTC,CASSLAGGGYGETQYF
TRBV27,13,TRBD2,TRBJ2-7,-,TGTGCCAGCAGTCGTAGCGGGGGATCATCGCAGTACTTC,CASSRSGGSSQYF
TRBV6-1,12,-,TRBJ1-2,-,TGTGCCAGCAGTGAGGGGCCCTATGGCTACACCTTC,CASSEGPYGYTF
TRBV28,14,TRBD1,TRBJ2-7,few,TGTGCCAGCAGTTTCCGGACAGGGGGCTACGAGCAGTACTTC,CASSFRTGGYEQYF
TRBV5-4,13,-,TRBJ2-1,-,TGTGCCAGCAGCACTAGTCTGGTCCATGAGCAGTTCTTC,CASSTSLVHEQFF
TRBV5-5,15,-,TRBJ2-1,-,TGTGCCAGCAGCTCACAACAGGGTCTGACACAAGAGCAGTTCTTC,CASSSQQGLTQEQFF
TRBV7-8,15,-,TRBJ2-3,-,TGTGCCAGCAGCTTAGACCGGCTAACGACAGATACGCAGTATTTT,CASSLDRLTTDTQYF
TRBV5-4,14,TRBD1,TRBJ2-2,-,TGTGCCAGCAGCCTCCCGGGACAGGCCGGGGAGCTGTTTTTT,CASSLPGQAGELFF